This is a list of T cell receptor beta chains from one sample in a study of cytomegalovirus exposure and HLA in healthy donors. Data came from immunoSEQ multiplex PCR; TCRdb stores just in-frame clones and leaves some out. Here the sample spans about 140,000 clones, around four fifths being singletons. Sequencing was carried out using PBMCs. All receptors come from an older woman in good health and CMV-seropositive. Each CDR3 is given with its conserved first and last residue. The D gene is left open where the match is weak. Clone size, where shown, is once, few, many, or a class for clones that have expanded.

J | D | V | size | DNA | CDR3
TRBJ2-7 | . | TRBV11-2 | . | TGTGCCAGCAGCTTAGTACGACGCGGTCGCGAGCAGTACTTC | CASSLVRRGREQYF
TRBJ2-7 | . | TRBV7-6 | . | TGTGCCAGCAGCTTAGGAGGCGGCGCAGGGATTCCCTACGAGCAGTACTTC | CASSLGGGAGIPYEQYF
TRBJ2-1 | TRBD2 | TRBV4-1 | . | TGCGCCAGCAGTCCTTTAGCGGGAGGAGACAATGAGCAGTTCTTC | CASSPLAGGDNEQFF
TRBJ1-1 | TRBD1 | TRBV6-5 | few | TGTGCCAGCAGAAGACAGGGGGAAGCTTTCTTT | CASRRQGEAFF
TRBJ2-2 | . | TRBV9 | . | TGTGCCAGCAGCGTAGATGAGCCCGGGGAGCTGTTTTTT | CASSVDEPGELFF
TRBJ2-5 | . | TRBV5-1 | . | TGCGCCAGCAGCTTGGGAACCAGCGGCCTTGGAGAGACCCAGTACTTC | CASSLGTSGLGETQYF
TRBJ1-2 | . | TRBV7-7 | . | TGTGCTAGCAGTTTCTCGGGAAATAAGAGCTATGGCTACACCTTC | CASSFSGNKSYGYTF
TRBJ2-1 | . | TRBV7-7 | once | TGTGCTAGCAGCCCCCTCGCGGGAAGCTACAATGAGCAGTTCTTC | CASSPLAGSYNEQFF
TRBJ1-2 | . | TRBV6-1 | . | TGTGCCAGCAGTGTTGAGTTCGGCTACACCTTC | CASSVEFGYTF
TRBJ2-7 | TRBD2 | TRBV7-6 | . | TGTGCCAGCAGCACAAGCACTAGCGGGGGATCCTACGAGCAGTACTTC | CASSTSTSGGSYEQYF
TRBJ1-5 | . | TRBV7-8 | . | TGTGCCAGCAGCCTAGGACTCCAAGTTACCAATCAGCCCCAGCATTTT | CASSLGLQVTNQPQHF
TRBJ2-3 | TRBD2 | TRBV19 | once | TGTGCCAGTAGTCGGCTAGCGGGCACAGATACGCAGTATTTT | CASSRLAGTDTQYF
TRBJ2-7 | . | TRBV28 | once | TGTGCCAGCAGTCGCGACAGCCGCAGTTACCGGGAGCAGTACTTC | CASSRDSRSYREQYF
TRBJ2-7 | . | TRBV28 | . | TGTGCCAGCAGTTCCCTGAAGGGGCGGAAATCCTACGAGCAGTACTTC | CASSSLKGRKSYEQYF
TRBJ2-3 | TRBD1 | TRBV6-4 | . | TGTGCCAGCAGTGTGACAGGGTTGGGCACAGATACGCAGTATTTT | CASSVTGLGTDTQYF
TRBJ2-3 | . | TRBV15 | . | TGTGCCACCAGCAGAGATACGGGCGGGCCCCGGGGGGATACGCAGTATTTT | CATSRDTGGPRGDTQYF
TRBJ2-7 | . | TRBV5-6 | . | TGTGCCAGCAGCTATCAGACTGGAGAGCAGTACTTC | CASSYQTGEQYF
TRBJ2-1 | TRBD2 | TRBV5-1 | . | TGCGCCAGCAGCTTGACCGGGACTAGCGGGTTCAATGAGCAGTTCTTC | CASSLTGTSGFNEQFF
TRBJ2-7 | . | TRBV30 | once | TGTGCCTGGGGGTTGGCGGTCCGCGTCGAGCAGTACTTC | CAWGLAVRVEQYF
TRBJ2-7 | . | TRBV5-1 | . | TGCGCCAGCAGCTTCTCTGCAAGCGACGAGCAGTACTTC | CASSFSASDEQYF
TRBJ2-1 | TRBD2 | TRBV5-4 | many | TGTGCCAGCAGCTTGTCCGGGACTAGCGAAGAGCAGTTCTTC | CASSLSGTSEEQFF
TRBJ2-7 | TRBD1 | TRBV6-6 | . | TGTGCCAGCAGAAGGGACAGATACGAGCAGTACTTC | CASRRDRYEQYF
TRBJ1-2 | . | TRBV2 | . | TGTGCCAGCAGGGACCGGGACACCTCTGGCTATGGCTACACCTTC | CASRDRDTSGYGYTF
TRBJ2-1 | TRBD2 | TRBV30 | few | TGTGCCTGGAGTTGGGGTGGGGGGGACGGGAATGAGCAGTTCTTC | CAWSWGGGDGNEQFF
TRBJ1-2 | . | TRBV7-2 | . | TGTGCCAGCAGCTTAAAGGGGGTTTATGGCTACACCTTC | CASSLKGVYGYTF
TRBJ1-3 | . | TRBV2 | . | TGTGCCAGCAGAGGGACTTATTCGAGCTCTGGAAACACCATATATTTT | CASRGTYSSSGNTIYF
TRBJ1-3 | TRBD1 | TRBV5-4 | . | TGTGCCAGCAGCCCAGGGGGCCTGGGAAACACCATATATTTT | CASSPGGLGNTIYF
TRBJ2-3 | . | TRBV4-3 | few | TGCGCCAGCAGGGGGGGGGCGACAGATACGCAGTATTTT | CASRGGATDTQYF
TRBJ1-2 | . | TRBV7-2 | . | TGTGCCAGCAGACGCGACAGTAGGGGCGCCTGGGGCTACACCTTC | CASRRDSRGAWGYTF
TRBJ2-2 | TRBD2 | TRBV7-9 | . | TGTGCCAGCAGCACGAGCTCGGGGGGTACCGGGGAGCTGTTTTTT | CASSTSSGGTGELFF
TRBJ2-1 | . | TRBV5-1 | once | TGCGCCAGCAGCTTGCGCGGGTATTTAGCCAATGAGCAGTTCTTC | CASSLRGYLANEQFF
TRBJ1-3 | . | TRBV7-6 | . | TGTGCCAGCAGCAGCGTAACCGGTGGTGGCTCTGGAAACACCATATATTTT | CASSSVTGGGSGNTIYF
TRBJ2-1 | TRBD2 | TRBV29-1 | few | TGCAGCGCTGATGACCGGGGGGATGAGCAGTTCTTC | CSADDRGDEQFF
TRBJ2-3 | TRBD1 | TRBV29-1 | few | TGCAGCGCGCGGACAGGGGGGATGGATACGCAGTATTTT | CSARTGGMDTQYF
TRBJ2-5 | TRBD2 | TRBV30 | . | TGTGCCTGGGGACTAGCGGGCTACCAAGAGACCCAGTACTTC | CAWGLAGYQETQYF
TRBJ2-7 | TRBD2 | TRBV2 | . | TGTGCCAGCAGCGCCCCTAGCGGGAGGGCCTACGAGCAGTACTTC | CASSAPSGRAYEQYF
TRBJ2-2 | . | TRBV7-3 | . | TGTGCCAGCAGCTTAGACGGGGTGAACACCGGGGAGCTGTTTTTT | CASSLDGVNTGELFF
TRBJ2-1 | TRBD2 | TRBV11-2 | . | TGTGCCAGCAGCTTGGCGACTAGCGGGAGCTTCTACAATGAGCAGTTCTTC | CASSLATSGSFYNEQFF
TRBJ2-5 | TRBD2 | TRBV7-9 | . | TGTGCCAGCAGCTTTACCATAGCGGGAGGAGGGGAGACCCAGTACTTC | CASSFTIAGGGETQYF
TRBJ2-7 | TRBD2 | TRBV7-6 | . | TGTGCCAGCAGCCTACGGGAGGGCCTCGGCTACGAGCAGTACTTC | CASSLREGLGYEQYF
TRBJ1-5 | . | TRBV30 | . | TGTGCCTGGAGACAGGGCGGAAGCAATCAGCCCCAGCATTTT | CAWRQGGSNQPQHF
TRBJ2-1 | TRBD2 | TRBV27 | . | TGTGCCAGCAGTTTACTACTAGCGGGTACCAATGAGCAGTTCTTC | CASSLLLAGTNEQFF
TRBJ2-5 | . | TRBV11-1 | . | TGTGCCAGCAGCCCCCGCCGCGGGACAGCGTACCAAGAGACCCAGTACTTC | CASSPRRGTAYQETQYF
TRBJ2-1 | TRBD2 | TRBV29-1 | . | TGCAGCGTTGAGGGGACTAGCGGGAGTAATGAGCAGTTCTTC | CSVEGTSGSNEQFF
TRBJ1-5 | . | TRBV28 | . | TGTGCCAGCAGAGAGAGACAGGATAATCAGCCCCAGCATTTT | CASRERQDNQPQHF
TRBJ2-7 | . | TRBV7-2 | once | TGTGCCAGCAGCTTAGCGTTAGCTAGCCACCTGGAGCAGTACTTC | CASSLALASHLEQYF
TRBJ2-2 | TRBD2 | TRBV7-2 | . | TGTGCCAGCAGTTTGTTAGGGGAGGGCACCGGGGAGCTGTTTTTT | CASSLLGEGTGELFF